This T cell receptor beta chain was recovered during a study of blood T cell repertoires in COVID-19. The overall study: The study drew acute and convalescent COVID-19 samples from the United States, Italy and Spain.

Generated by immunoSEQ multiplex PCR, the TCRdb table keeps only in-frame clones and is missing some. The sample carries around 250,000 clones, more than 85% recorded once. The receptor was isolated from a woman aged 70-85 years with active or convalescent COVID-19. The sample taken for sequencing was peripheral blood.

In DNA form, the CDR3 reads TGTGCCAGCAGCTCAACAGGGGGCGGAGGCTACACCTTC. This codes for CASSSTGGGGYTF. The chain is built from TRBV7-2 and TRBJ1-2; 9 bases fit TRBD1. The CDR3 covers 13 residues. V shed 4 bases and J 8 bases; nucleotides not matched to a gene: 5. Germline CDR1 and CDR2: SGHTA and FQGNSA.